This TCR beta chain appears in the sequencing data of a study of post-analysis software for immune sequencing data. Overall study context: Some patients lacked subtype; others had relapsing-remitting, secondary progressive or progressive-relapsing disease. Whole-study findings and limits: Controls had significantly higher normalized Chao1 diversity than multiple sclerosis patients. Controls had lower frequencies than patients of roughly five TRBV segments, which included TRBV5-6, TRBV5-1 and TRBV20-1.

In the case of this clonotype: Its specificity is unknown.

Unique molecular identifiers were present in the TCR beta cDNA libraries. The yield from roughly 1 to 10 million T cells was around 500,000 cDNA molecules in total. Using its own MiXCR run on the PCR reads, TCRdb lists one record per CDR3 protein. The table shows 650,000 to 850,000 distinct CDR3 sequences, with about 57% occurring only once. Trimming took 6 bases from V and 0 from J, leaving 15 bases between them. The CDR3 consists of 15 residues. The source material was blood. V and J are TRBV12-3 or TRBV12-4 and TRBJ2-7, with TRBD1 as a possible D gene (6 bases). This TCR came from a girl aged 5 to 17 with multiple sclerosis. The CDR3: CASRSGRDNSYEQYF. CDR3 coding DNA: TGTGCCAGCAGATCAGGCCGGGACAACTCCTACGAGCAGTACTTC.